Listed below are T cell receptor beta chains from one sample, sequenced in a study of a mutant IDH1 vaccine in newly diagnosed glioma. Using immunoSEQ multiplex PCR, the repertoire was profiled, and TCRdb retains in-frame clones only, with some absent. The sample lists about 68,000 clones; 79% were seen once. Sequencing used PBMCs, obtained from a glioma patient treated with radiotherapy, temozolomide or both. Source of these receptors: a man aged 50 to 60 with glioma. Both conserved end residues are part of each CDR3. The D gene is left open where the match is weak. Clone size, where shown, is once, few, many, or a class for clones that have expanded.

CDR3aa,CDR3nt,j_gene,d_gene,v_gene,abundance
CASSLERGAYNEQFF,TGTGCCAGCAGCTTGGAGCGGGGGGCCTACAATGAGCAGTTCTTC,TRBJ2-1,TRBD2,TRBV5-5,few
CASSLEGVLAGGELFF,TGTGCCAGCAGCTTAGAGGGGGTCCTAGCGGGTGGGGAGCTGTTTTTT,TRBJ2-2,TRBD2,TRBV7-2,NA
CASSLARRQLPNTEAFF,TGTGCCAGCAGCTTAGCGCGAAGGCAGCTGCCGAACACTGAAGCTTTCTTT,TRBJ1-1,NA,TRBV7-2,once
CASSFRLGINTEAFF,TGTGCCAGCAGTTTTCGGCTGGGGATTAACACTGAAGCTTTCTTT,TRBJ1-1,NA,TRBV27,NA
CASRLSVATDTQYF,TGTGCCAGCAGACTTTCCGTCGCGACAGATACGCAGTATTTT,TRBJ2-3,NA,TRBV6-5,NA
CAWSVLANRNQPQHF,TGTGCCTGGAGTGTACTAGCCAACCGGAATCAGCCCCAGCATTTT,TRBJ1-5,NA,TRBV30,NA
CASSLGVGETQYF,TGTGCCAGCAGCTTAGGAGTTGGGGAGACCCAGTACTTC,TRBJ2-5,NA,TRBV11-2,NA
CASSEGQLDGYTF,TGTGCCAGCAGTGAAGGGCAATTGGATGGCTACACCTTC,TRBJ1-2,NA,TRBV6-1,NA
CASSLAQLTGPPLHF,TGCGCCAGCAGCTTGGCCCAATTGACAGGGCCACCCCTCCACTTT,TRBJ1-6,TRBD1,TRBV5-1,NA
CASSLEGTGSYEQYF,TGCGCCAGCAGCTTGGAAGGAACGGGCTCCTACGAGCAGTACTTC,TRBJ2-7,NA,TRBV5-1,NA
CASSLASGYTEAFF,TGTGCCAGCAGCTTAGCGTCAGGGTACACTGAAGCTTTCTTT,TRBJ1-1,NA,TRBV7-9,NA
CAISQQGRNTEAFF,TGTGCCATCAGTCAACAGGGGAGGAACACTGAAGCTTTCTTT,TRBJ1-1,TRBD1,TRBV10-3,medium-sized
CASSVVSGGDAFF,TGTGCCAGCAGCGTAGTTTCAGGGGGCGATGCTTTCTTT,TRBJ1-1,TRBD1,TRBV9,NA
CASRGSLRYTEAFF,TGTGCCAGCAGGGGGAGCCTTAGGTACACTGAAGCTTTCTTT,TRBJ1-1,NA,TRBV2,NA
CASRAGQLNTEAFF,TGTGCCAGCAGAGCGGGACAGTTGAACACTGAAGCTTTCTTT,TRBJ1-1,TRBD1,TRBV6-1,NA
CASSYSRTAYNSPLHF,TGTGCCAGCAGTTATTCTCGGACAGCCTATAATTCACCCCTCCACTTT,TRBJ1-6,NA,TRBV6-5,NA
CASSLQGAPNYGYTF,TGCGCCAGCAGCTTGCAGGGGGCGCCTAACTATGGCTACACCTTC,TRBJ1-2,TRBD1,TRBV5-1,NA
CASSPFSGGVYEQYF,TGCGCCAGCAGCCCATTTAGCGGGGGCGTCTACGAGCAGTACTTC,TRBJ2-7,TRBD2,TRBV4-3,few
CASSRTSGGASPDTQYF,TGTGCCAGCAGTAGGACTAGCGGGGGGGCCTCCCCAGATACGCAGTATTTT,TRBJ2-3,TRBD2,TRBV2,NA
CASSPQGYSNQPQHF,TGTGCCAGCAGTCCGCAGGGTTATAGCAATCAGCCCCAGCATTTT,TRBJ1-5,NA,TRBV5-6,NA
CASSIGPNTEAFF,TGTGCCAGTAGTATCGGGCCTAACACTGAAGCTTTCTTT,TRBJ1-1,NA,TRBV19,few
CASSQDKMSTDTQYF,TGCGCCAGCAGCCAAGATAAAATGAGCACAGATACGCAGTATTTT,TRBJ2-3,NA,TRBV4-3,NA
CAISPSARQGGDTQYF,TGTGCCATCAGTCCCTCCGCCCGACAGGGGGGAGATACGCAGTATTTT,TRBJ2-3,TRBD1,TRBV10-3,NA
CAWSSSGGRELFF,TGTGCCTGGAGTTCGTCGGGGGGCCGGGAGCTGTTTTTT,TRBJ2-2,NA,TRBV30,NA
CASSPGQGTDTQYF,TGTGCCAGTAGTCCCGGACAGGGGACAGATACGCAGTATTTT,TRBJ2-3,TRBD1,TRBV19,NA
CASSIGGANTQYF,TGTGCCAGTAGTATAGGAGGGGCGAATACGCAGTATTTT,TRBJ2-3,NA,TRBV19,NA
CASRNRGGYGYTF,TGTGCCAGCAGAAACAGGGGAGGCTATGGCTACACCTTC,TRBJ1-2,TRBD1,TRBV6-5,NA
CASSLGSSYGYTF,TGTGCCAGCAGTTTGGGCAGCAGCTATGGCTACACCTTC,TRBJ1-2,NA,TRBV27,NA
CASSEYEGGEQFF,TGTGCCAGCAGTGAATACGAGGGAGGTGAGCAGTTCTTC,TRBJ2-1,NA,TRBV2,NA
CASSATSGGLTDTQYF,TGTGCCAGCAGTGCCACTAGCGGGGGGCTCACAGATACGCAGTATTTT,TRBJ2-3,TRBD2,TRBV25-1,NA
CASSLASGSSTEAFF,TGTGCCAGCAGCTTAGCCTCGGGGAGTAGCACTGAAGCTTTCTTT,TRBJ1-1,NA,TRBV7-9,NA